The clone carrying this T cell receptor (beta chain) has ten or more counts. As yet, its antigen is unknown. The record originates from a study of Graves' ophthalmopathy and Graves' hyperthyroidism. Overall study findings and caveats: Most thyroid-expanded clonotypes exceeding 0.001 frequency were also found in blood.

The TCR beta CDR3 regions underwent amplification from RNA transcripts. HTBI primers served in a first-round RT-PCR, which a second-round multiplex PCR followed. TCRdb itself ran the multiplex PCR reads through MiXCR, one entry per CDR3 protein. The sample comprises about 740,000 distinct CDR3 sequences, 40% of which are singletons, and 44% rests with the top ten. This receptor was obtained from an adult man with Graves' ophthalmopathy. The sequenced sample consisted of peripheral blood.

The CDR3 region is CSARERGKNTEAFF. CDR3 DNA sequence: TGCAGTGCTAGAGAGCGGGGGAAGAACACTGAAGCTTTCTTT. The gene calls are TRBV20-1 and TRBJ1-1, with D possibly being TRBD1 (5 bases). The V gene lost 0 bases and the J gene lost 1 base, with 9 bases spanning the gap. In germline, CDR1 is DFQATT, CDR2 SNEGSKA (reference sequence). The CDR3 loop spans 14 amino acids.